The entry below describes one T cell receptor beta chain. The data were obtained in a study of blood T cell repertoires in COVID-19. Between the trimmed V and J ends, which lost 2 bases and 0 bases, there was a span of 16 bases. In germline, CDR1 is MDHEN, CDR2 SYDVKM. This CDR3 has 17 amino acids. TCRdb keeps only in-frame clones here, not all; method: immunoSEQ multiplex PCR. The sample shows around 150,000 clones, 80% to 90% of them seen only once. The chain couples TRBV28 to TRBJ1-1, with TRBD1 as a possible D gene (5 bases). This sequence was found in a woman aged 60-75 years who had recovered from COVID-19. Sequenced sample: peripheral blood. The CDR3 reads CASSLGGAGGVNTEAFF. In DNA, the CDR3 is TGTGCCAGCAGTTTAGGAGGGGCAGGAGGCGTGAACACTGAAGCTTTCTTT.